This T cell receptor (beta chain) was retrieved from a study of cytomegalovirus exposure and HLA in healthy donors. Study-level points and caveats: Researchers reported from a later analysis that most CMV-associated TCR beta chains appeared HLA-restricted. Later work associated roughly 15,000 TCR beta sequences with HLA alleles at 0.05 false discovery rate.

This CDR3 has 14 residues. The V segment lost 6 bases and the J segment 4 bases; nucleotides outside the gene matches: 4. Germline CDR1 SGHTA, CDR2 FQGNSA. Use of 60 Vbeta and 13 Jbeta primers characterized the PCR. Using immunoSEQ multiplex PCR, the repertoire was profiled, and TCRdb retains in-frame clones only, with some absent. The sample holds about 140,000 clones; around four fifths are singletons and the top ten take more than 1.5%. On this clone itself: Its antigen remains unknown.

Material: PBMCs. The genes are TRBV7-2 and TRBJ2-1; the match to TRBD1 covers 9 bases. The origin of this receptor is a middle-aged man in good health and CMV-seronegative. CDR3 sequence: CASSLGTGYNEQFF. The CDR3 DNA reads as TGTGCCAGCAGTCTGGGGACAGGGTACAATGAGCAGTTCTTC.